The 21 T cell receptor beta chains below were found in one sample sequenced in a study of shared clonotypes between healthy human individuals. CD45RO-negative CD8 cells positively selected for CCR7 made up the naive population, which excluded terminally differentiated effector memory CD45RA+ cells. Assay: immunoSEQ multiplex PCR; the TCRdb copy retains only in-frame clones and omits some. Among some 2.1 million clones listed, around 95% were seen once. The specimen sequenced was naive CD8+ T cells from PBMCs. Receptors originate from a man in his late teens or twenties in good health. Some clones in this sample may be carry-over from other donors' samples.

This CDR3 reads CASTRGTEMDYEQYF. The CDR3 DNA is TGTGCCAGCACCCGAGGCACGGAGATGGACTACGAGCAGTACTTC. The chain employs TRBV28 and TRBJ2-7; D is uncertain. The V and J ends lost 7 bases and 3 bases respectively, with 19 bases between them. The CDR3 length is 15 residues. CDR1 MDHEN and CDR2 SYDVKM come from the germline V gene.

The J gene is TRBJ2-2, the V gene TRBV7-9, with D perhaps assigned TRBD1 or TRBD2 (5 bases each). CDR3 size: 16 residues. The germline CDR1 and CDR2 sequences are SEHNR and FQNEAQ (reference sequence). Trimming shortened V by 7 bases and J by 1 base, and 16 bases separated the two germline ends. The CDR3 spells CASTGGASQNTGELFF. Here the CDR3 DNA reads TGTGCCAGCACCGGTGGGGCTAGCCAGAACACCGGGGAGCTGTTTTTT. Together with reference TRBV7-9 and TRBJ2-2, the CDR3 gives the full variable domain: DTGVSQNPRHKITKRGQNVTFRCDPISEHNRLYWYRQTLGQGPEFLTYFQNEAQLEKSRLLSDRFSAERPKGSFSTLEIQRTEQGDSAMYLCASTGGASQNTGELFFGEGSRLTVL.

This chain links TRBV5-6 with TRBJ1-2; possible D gene TRBD1, 6 bases. With 3 bases removed from V and 8 bases from J, the gap between germline ends came to 23 bases. The CDR3 sequence is 16 residues long. Germline CDR1 SGHDT, CDR2 YYEEEE. The CDR3 region is CASSWRFRGGEEGYTF. The CDR3 DNA reads TGTGCCAGCAGCTGGAGATTCAGGGGCGGTGAGGAGGGCTACACCTTC. Combining the CDR3 with reference TRBV5-6 and TRBJ1-2 gives the whole variable domain DAGVTQSPTHLIKTRGQQVTLRCSPKSGHDTVSWYQQALGQGPQFIFQYYEEEERQRGNFPDRFSGHQFPNYSSELNVNALLLGDSALYLCASSWRFRGGEEGYTFGSGTRLTVV.

The genes are TRBV19 and TRBJ2-7; D assignment may be TRBD1 or TRBD2 (5 bases each). The V end lost 8 bases, the J end lost 2 bases, and 22 bases lay between the germline ends. Germline values: CDR1 LNHDA, CDR2 SQIVND (reference sequence). The CDR3 contains 16 residues. This CDR3 reads CASGGSLGNVAYEQYF. In DNA form, the CDR3 reads TGTGCCAGTGGGGGATCTTTGGGAAACGTGGCCTACGAGCAGTACTTC.

This rearrangement joins TRBV7-9 to TRBJ1-2; D unclear. The CDR3 totals 17 residues. CDR1 is SEHNR, CDR2 FQNEAQ, per germline (reference sequence). The ends were cut back, 5 bases at V and 4 bases at J, with 23 bases in the middle. In DNA form, the CDR3 reads TGTGCCAGCAGCCCGATATCTGAAGGTTGGCGCAGCTATGGCTACACCTTC. Translated, it gives CASSPISEGWRSYGYTF.

V is TRBV6-6 and J is TRBJ2-7, with D possibly being TRBD2 (5 bases). V gave up 2 bases and J gave up 9 bases, with 17 bases separating them. Germline CDR1 and CDR2: MNHNY and SVGAGI (reference sequence). The CDR3 loop spans 14 amino acids. Here the CDR3 DNA reads TGTGCCAGCAGTTACGTCCAGCGGATCGACGGGCAGTACTTC. Amino acids: CASSYVQRIDGQYF.

A few counts support this clone. At the DNA level, this CDR3 is encoded by other sequences in the same sample as well. CDR3 bases: TGTGCCAGCAGCTTAGGGGATCACTATGGCTACACCTTC. This gives the protein CASSLGDHYGYTF. This chain links TRBV7-9 with TRBJ1-2; D is unresolved. Germline V gene data show CDR1 as SEHNR and CDR2 as FQNEAQ (reference sequence). CDR3 length: 13 residues. V lost 1 base and J lost 3, with 6 bases in between.

The chain carries TRBV5-6 and TRBJ1-6; 11 bases are shared with TRBD1. The CDR3 runs to 16 residues. The V and J ends lost 4 bases and 9 bases, in that order; junction bases with no gene match: 9. Germline V CDR1 and CDR2: SGHDT, YYEEEE. The CDR3 DNA follows: TGTGCCAGCAGCATAGGGACAGGGGGATTCGGTTCACCCCTCCACTTT. Its protein product is CASSIGTGGFGSPLHF.

This clone was detected once. The chain carries TRBV7-3 and TRBJ2-5, with a weak D call TRBD1 (6 bases). The V end lost 0 bases, the J end lost 4 bases, and 12 bases lay between the germline ends. Germline V gene lookup returns CDR1 SGHTA and CDR2 FQGTGA. This CDR3 is built from 15 residues. CDR3 sequence (DNA): TGTGCCAGCAGCTTAACAGGGGGTTGGGTAGAGACCCAGTACTTC. Amino acid sequence: CASSLTGGWVETQYF.

This rearrangement joins TRBV6-5 to TRBJ2-7; 7 nucleotides agree with TRBD1. With 10 bases clipped from V and 5 bases from J, the junction kept 14 bases outside the gene matches. The germline V gene encodes CDR1 MNHEY and CDR2 SVGAGI. The CDR3 covers 14 residues. In DNA, the CDR3 is TGTGCCACCCGGAAAGGACAGGAGATTCACGAGCAGTACTTC. Translated, it gives CATRKGQEIHEQYF.

The V and J genes are TRBV7-9 and TRBJ2-3, with 7 bases matching TRBD1. Germline CDR1 and CDR2: SEHNR and FQNEAQ (reference sequence). After removal of 3 bases from V and 0 bases from J, the junction contained 3 bases not matched to a gene. The CDR3 totals 15 residues. This CDR3 is CASSLEQGSTDTQYF. DNA for the CDR3: TGTGCCAGCAGCTTGGAACAGGGGAGCACAGATACGCAGTATTTT.

The chain links TRBV19 to TRBJ1-3; D is ambiguous. This CDR3 has 15 residues. The V gene lost 6 bases and the J gene lost 0 bases, with 12 bases spanning the gap. Germline CDR1 and CDR2: LNHDA and SQIVND (reference sequence). The CDR3 sequence: CASRENRVSGNTIYF. CDR3 in DNA: TGTGCCAGTAGGGAGAACCGGGTCTCTGGAAACACCATATATTTT.

This clone has just one count. The chain carries TRBV10-3 and TRBJ2-7; 11 bases align to TRBD2. Germline V gene sequence: CDR1 ENHRY, CDR2 SYGVKD. The CDR3 contains 18 residues. V lost 2 bases to trimming and J lost 0 bases; unmatched junction nucleotides: 9. The CDR3 spells CAISEGTSGSIRSYEQYF. CDR3 nucleotide sequence: TGTGCCATCAGTGAGGGGACTAGCGGCTCCATCCGCTCCTACGAGCAGTACTTC.

V gene TRBV13 combines with J gene TRBJ2-5, with 9 bases that match TRBD2. The length of the CDR3 is 17 residues. V lost 3 bases to trimming and J lost 5 bases; unmatched junction nucleotides: 13. Germline V lookup: CDR1 PRHDT, CDR2 FYEKMQ (reference sequence). CDR3 protein: CASSLSGGRAEVETQYF. The CDR3 DNA reads TGTGCCAGCAGCTTGTCGGGCGGGAGGGCCGAAGTGGAGACCCAGTACTTC.

CDR3 in amino acids: CASSLRPSGFYNEQFF. Here the CDR3 DNA reads TGTGCCAGCAGTTTACGGCCTAGCGGGTTCTACAATGAGCAGTTCTTC. V gene TRBV27 combines with J gene TRBJ2-1, with TRBD2 matching 8 bases. Germline CDR1 reads MNHEY; CDR2 reads SMNVEV (reference sequence). J lost 3 bases, V lost 2 bases, and 6 bases had no gene match. This CDR3 contains 16 residues.

In DNA, the CDR3 is TGTGCCAGCCGTGCCCCGGGGGGTTACGAGCAGTACTTC. Its protein is CASRAPGGYEQYF. The chain uses TRBV6-1 and TRBJ2-7; 7 positions agree with TRBD2. V trimming: 8 bases; J trimming: 4 bases; junction bases outside the gene matches: 8. The CDR3 runs to 13 residues. Germline V gene sequence: CDR1 MNHNS, CDR2 SASEGT.

The rearrangement joins TRBV27 to TRBJ2-5; D is possibly TRBD2 (5 bases). Germline V gives CDR1 MNHEY, CDR2 SMNVEV (reference sequence). This CDR3 region has 14 residues. V lost 7 bases and J 5 bases, leaving 17 bases between the germline ends. This CDR3 reads CASMRRGLRETQYF. The CDR3 DNA is TGTGCCAGCATGAGAAGAGGGCTACGGGAGACCCAGTACTTC.

A few counts support this clone. In DNA form, the CDR3 reads TGTGCCTGGAGTGGATACGTCGGTCAGCCCCAGCATTTT. Protein sequence: CAWSGYVGQPQHF. The genes are TRBV30 and TRBJ1-5, with D hard to call. The CDR3 contains 13 residues. Trimming shortened V by 1 base and J by 6 bases, and 10 bases separated the two germline ends. Germline CDR1 and CDR2: GTSNPN and SVGIG (reference sequence). The full variable domain, rest sourced from reference TRBV30 and TRBJ1-5, is SQTIHQWPATLVQPVGSPLSLECTVEGTSNPNLYWYRQAAGRGLQLLFYSVGIGQISSEVPQNLSASRPQDRQFILSSKKLLLSDSGFYLCAWSGYVGQPQHFGDGTRLSIL.

Worth noting for this clone: The sample contains more than one DNA sequence encoding this CDR3. The chain joins TRBV14 to TRBJ2-1; 10 bases are a match to TRBD2. V dropped 4 bases and J dropped 4; count of bases not matched to a gene: 1. The CDR3 loop spans 14 amino acids. Germline V gives CDR1 SGHDN, CDR2 FVKESK. The CDR3 DNA follows: TGTGCCAGCAGCCGGACTAGCGGTTACAATGAGCAGTTCTTC. Translating it yields CASSRTSGYNEQFF.

V and J are TRBV27 and TRBJ2-2, with a possible D match to TRBD2 (6 bases). Looked up from germline, CDR1 is MNHEY and CDR2 is SMNVEV (reference sequence). This CDR3 is built from 16 residues. The ends were cut back, 2 bases at V and 4 bases at J, with 14 bases in the middle. Written as DNA, the CDR3 is TGTGCCAGCAGTTTAGGGGCCGGGACTGCCACCGGGGAGCTGTTTTTT. This encodes CASSLGAGTATGELFF.

V is TRBV11-2 and J is TRBJ2-1, with D possibly being TRBD1 (6 bases). The CDR3 contains 17 residues. V lost 4 bases to trimming and J lost 2 bases, with 18 bases between them. Germline V gene lookup returns CDR1 SGHAT and CDR2 FQNNGV. The CDR3 loop reads CASSSPFRDKAYNEQFF. In DNA, the CDR3 is TGTGCCAGCAGCTCCCCTTTTCGGGACAAAGCCTACAATGAGCAGTTCTTC. The variable domain in full, completed from reference TRBV11-2 and TRBJ2-1, reads EAGVAQSPRYKIIEKRQSVAFWCNPISGHATLYWYQQILGQGPKLLIQFQNNGVVDDSQLPKDRFSAERLKGVDSTLKIQPAKLEDSAVYLCASSSPFRDKAYNEQFFGPGTRLTVL.